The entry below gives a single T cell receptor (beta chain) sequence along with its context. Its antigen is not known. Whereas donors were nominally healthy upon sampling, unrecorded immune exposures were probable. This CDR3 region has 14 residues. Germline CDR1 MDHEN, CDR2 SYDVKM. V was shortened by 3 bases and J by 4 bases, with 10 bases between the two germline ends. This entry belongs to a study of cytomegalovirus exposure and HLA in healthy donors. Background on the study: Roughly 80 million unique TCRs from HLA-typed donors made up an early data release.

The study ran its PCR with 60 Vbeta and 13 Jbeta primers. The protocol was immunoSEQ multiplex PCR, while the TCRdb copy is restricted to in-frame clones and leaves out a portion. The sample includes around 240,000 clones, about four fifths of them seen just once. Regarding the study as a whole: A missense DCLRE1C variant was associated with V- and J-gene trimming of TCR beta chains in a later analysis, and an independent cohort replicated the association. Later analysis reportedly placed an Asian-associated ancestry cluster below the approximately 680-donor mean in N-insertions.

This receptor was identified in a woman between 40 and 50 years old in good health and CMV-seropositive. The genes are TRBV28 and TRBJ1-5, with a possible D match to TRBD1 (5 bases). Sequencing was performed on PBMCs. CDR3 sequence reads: CASSFGAGNQPQHF. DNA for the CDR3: TGTGCCAGCAGTTTCGGTGCAGGGAATCAGCCCCAGCATTTT.